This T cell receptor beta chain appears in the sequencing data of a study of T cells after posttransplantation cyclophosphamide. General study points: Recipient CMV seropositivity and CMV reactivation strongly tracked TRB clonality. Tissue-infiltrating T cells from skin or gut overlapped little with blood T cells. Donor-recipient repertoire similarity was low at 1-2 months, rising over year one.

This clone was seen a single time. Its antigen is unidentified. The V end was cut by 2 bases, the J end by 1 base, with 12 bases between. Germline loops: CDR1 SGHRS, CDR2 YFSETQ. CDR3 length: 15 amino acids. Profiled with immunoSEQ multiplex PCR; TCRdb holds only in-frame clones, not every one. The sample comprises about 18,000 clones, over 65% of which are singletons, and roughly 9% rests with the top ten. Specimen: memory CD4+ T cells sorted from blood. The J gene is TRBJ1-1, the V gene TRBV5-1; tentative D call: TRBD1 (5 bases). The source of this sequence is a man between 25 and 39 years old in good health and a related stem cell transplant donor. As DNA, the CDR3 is TGCGCCAGCAGCTTTGCAGGGATGAGGAACACTGAAGCTTTCTTT. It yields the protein CASSFAGMRNTEAFF.